This T cell receptor (beta chain) appears in the sequencing data of a study of human versus mouse CDR3 diversity and MHC coevolution. Findings of the study overall: Human T cells underwent selection on a handful of different MHC II alleles. On average, humans showed more CDR3 deletions and insertions than mice. Some 1.6 million TCR beta clonotypes were estimated for humans, the largest repertoire.

This clone was seen a few times. No antigen is known for it. TCRdb keeps only in-frame clones here, not all; method: immunoSEQ multiplex PCR. The sample contains about 83,000 clones, roughly 90% of which appear only once. Cells were CD45RO-negative CD62L-positive naive CD4 T cells sorted from PBMCs. V dropped 0 bases and J dropped 1 base, with 10 bases sitting between them. From germline, CDR1 is MNHEY and CDR2 SVGAGI. This CDR3 comprises 16 residues. The V gene is TRBV6-5, the J gene TRBJ1-3; D remains ambiguous. This TCR was sampled from a person aged 30-69 years in good health. Material: naive CD4+ T cells from blood. Subset indicated: CD45RO-negative CD62L-positive naive CD4 T cells. Written as DNA, the CDR3 is TGTGCCAGCAGTTACTCGGTCGTTGAGTCTGGAAACACCATATATTTT. It translates to CASSYSVVESGNTIYF.